This T cell receptor (beta chain) was obtained from a study of OX40 agonist ivuxolimab in advanced cancers. Study overall: Head and neck, renal cell, melanoma or hepatocellular carcinoma were the cancers that dose-escalation patients had. A history of anti-PD-1, anti-PD-L1 or anti-CTLA-4 therapy was acceptable, and about 40% had some.

Using immunoSEQ multiplex PCR, the repertoire was profiled, and TCRdb retains in-frame clones only, with some absent. In the table there are about 99,000 clones, roughly 95% of which are singletons. CDR1 is LNHDA and CDR2 is SQIVND in the germline V gene (reference sequence). CDR3 size: 14 residues. The V end lost 3 bases, the J end lost 3 bases, and 9 bases lay between the germline ends. Sequences were derived from CD4+ or CD8+ T cells sorted from blood, sampled in a trial of the OX40 agonist ivuxolimab. The TCR sequence derives from an adult with an advanced solid tumor such as melanoma, head and neck, liver or kidney cancer. The chain combines TRBV19 with TRBJ1-5; no clear D. CDR3 in DNA: TGTGCCAGTAGTATGTTAGGATCCAATCAGCCCCAGCATTTT. Its protein is CASSMLGSNQPQHF.